Shown below are 17 T cell receptor beta chains from a single sample sequenced in a study of CD8 T cells in ankylosing spondylitis. Study results and caveats: One TCR beta motif, made up of 7 or 8 highly homologous variants, appeared characteristic of ankylosing spondylitis blood.

TCRdb reprocessed the 5' RACE reads with MiXCR, giving one entry per CDR3 protein. The table includes more than 600,000 distinct CDR3 sequences, around a fifth detected once. Antigen specificity for these receptors is unknown. The sequencing sample was made of blood, either unsorted or a sorted T cell fraction (not recorded which). All receptors derive from a male donor with ankylosing spondylitis.

The chain has TRBV5-1 and TRBJ2-7; TRBD2 matches 11 bases. V trimming: 4 bases; J trimming: 2 bases; junction bases outside the gene matches: 11. In germline, CDR1 is SGHRS, CDR2 YFSETQ. CDR3 length: 17 amino acids. DNA of the CDR3: TGCGCCAGCAGCGGCCGGGGAGTAGCGGGGGGGCCCTACGAGCAGTACTTC. This codes for CASSGRGVAGGPYEQYF.

The V call is TRBV7-6, the J call TRBJ2-1; a possible D gene is TRBD2 (6 bases). The CDR3 covers 14 residues. Trimming stripped 0 bases from V and 9 bases from J, with 12 bases between. CDR1 and CDR2 (germline): SGHVS, FNYEAQ. CDR3 protein: CASSLALGGTEQFF. The CDR3 DNA is TGTGCCAGCAGCTTAGCGTTAGGCGGGACTGAGCAGTTCTTC.

Regarding this clonotype: Its ends do not fully match the called genes, so a read error is possible. The chain joins TRBV12-3 or TRBV12-4 to TRBJ2-3, with D possibly being TRBD1 (5 bases). This CDR3 contains 19 residues. The CDR3 coding sequence is TGTGCCTGCAGTCAACTCCACAGAGTAGGGGCCTACAGCACAGATACGCAGTATTTT. Amino acid sequence: CACSQLHRVGAYSTDTQYF.

The chain combines TRBV7-2 with TRBJ2-7, with D unclear. The CDR3 is 15 residues long. V lost 1 base, J lost 3 bases, and 13 bases lay in between. Germline V gene lookup returns CDR1 SGHTA and CDR2 FQGNSA. The CDR3 region is CASSLDQDAYYEQYF. In DNA, the CDR3 is TGTGCCAGCAGCTTAGATCAGGATGCTTACTACGAGCAGTACTTC. Looking up the rest from reference TRBV7-2 and TRBJ2-7 gives the full variable domain: GAGVSQSPSNKVTEKGKDVELRCDPISGHTALYWYRQSLGQGLEFLIYFQGNSAPDKSGLPSDRFSAERTGGSVSTLTIQRTQQEDSAVYLCASSLDQDAYYEQYFGPGTRLTVT.

V usage is TRBV28 and J usage is TRBJ2-5; 10 positions match TRBD2. The germline gives CDR1 MDHEN, CDR2 SYDVKM. V gave up 6 bases and J gave up 7 bases; unmatched junction bases: 8. The CDR3 runs 14 residues. The CDR3 sequence is CASSNSGGAVTQYF. The CDR3 region has the DNA TGTGCCAGCAGCAACAGCGGGGGGGCCGTGACCCAGTACTTC.

This chain connects TRBV29-1 to TRBJ2-7, with D perhaps assigned TRBD1 or TRBD2 (5 bases each). V shed 6 bases and J shed 2 bases, with 14 bases lying between them. The CDR3 is made up of 13 amino acids. In germline, CDR1 is SQVTM, CDR2 ANQGSEA. The CDR3 coding sequence is TGCAGCGTAGCCGGGCAGGGACCCTACGAGCAGTACTTC. Its translation is CSVAGQGPYEQYF.

This clonotype has only a few counts. The chain employs TRBV28 and TRBJ2-5; tentatively, D is TRBD1 (5 bases). Germline V gives CDR1 MDHEN, CDR2 SYDVKM. The CDR3 consists of 12 residues. V lost 4 bases, J lost 7 bases, and 10 bases lay in between. This chain's CDR3 is CASSSVQGTQYF. CDR3 coding DNA: TGTGCCAGCAGTTCCGTCCAGGGGACCCAGTACTTC.

This clonotype was counted many times. The genes are TRBV18 and TRBJ2-6; D is undetermined. V was shortened by 3 bases and J by 0 bases, with 6 bases between the two germline ends. The CDR3 spans 15 residues. Germline assignment: CDR1 KGHSH and CDR2 LQKENI. The chain's CDR3 is CASSPQSSGANVLTF. CDR3 sequence (DNA): TGTGCCAGCTCACCTCAGAGCTCTGGGGCCAACGTCCTGACTTTC.

The sample holds a few counts of this clonotype. The chain recombines TRBV2 with TRBJ1-2; 7 positions agree with TRBD1. Germline V gene data show CDR1 as SNHLY and CDR2 as FYNNEI. The CDR3 runs to 14 residues. J was trimmed by 7 bases and V by 6 bases; bases with no gene match: 11. The CDR3 reads CASSGTATSGGYTF. The DNA of the CDR3 is TGTGCCAGCAGCGGGACAGCAACATCGGGTGGCTACACCTTC.

In this sample, this clonotype turned up a few times. V and J are TRBV7-9 and TRBJ2-2, with D perhaps TRBD1 (7 bases). The CDR3 has 17 residues. Trimming left V 5 bases short and J 3 bases short, with 19 bases between. Germline assignment: CDR1 SEHNR and CDR2 FQNEAQ (reference sequence). Here the CDR3 DNA reads TGTGCCAGCAGCCAGAATTTGCGGGACAGTTACACCGGGGAGCTGTTTTTT. It is translated as CASSQNLRDSYTGELFF.

This clonotype appeared a few times. V usage is TRBV20-1 and J usage is TRBJ2-7, with D possibly matching TRBD2 (7 bases). This CDR3 spans 13 amino acids. CDR1 is DFQATT, CDR2 SNEGSKA, per germline (reference sequence). Trimming took off 3 bases at V and 3 bases at J, with 12 bases between the two ends. For the CDR3, the DNA is TGCAGTGCTAGTGGCGGGGGCGTCTACGAGCAGTACTTC. As protein: CSASGGGVYEQYF.

This chain connects TRBV20-1 to TRBJ1-1, with 7 bases identical to TRBD1. CDR1 DFQATT and CDR2 SNEGSKA come from the germline V gene (reference sequence). V shed 6 bases and J 0 bases; nucleotides not matched to a gene: 7. The CDR3 covers 14 residues. Written as DNA, the CDR3 is TGCAGTGCGAACCGGGACAGCTTGAACACTGAAGCTTTCTTT. Amino acid sequence: CSANRDSLNTEAFF.

V usage is TRBV7-6 and J usage is TRBJ2-5; the match to TRBD2 covers 7 bases. The germline gives CDR1 SGHVS, CDR2 FNYEAQ. Trimming removed 5 bases from V and 7 bases from J; junction bases left unmatched: 7. The CDR3 covers 13 residues. The CDR3 nucleotides are TGTGCCAGCAGCCAAGGTTCGGGGGGGACCCAGTACTTC. Amino acids: CASSQGSGGTQYF.

The V call is TRBV7-3, the J call TRBJ2-7; 8 bases agree with TRBD2. The CDR3 contains 13 residues. From germline, CDR1 is SGHTA and CDR2 FQGTGA. V lost 6 bases and J lost 6; bases outside the gene matches: 7. DNA for the CDR3: TGTGCCAGCAGTTCGGATAGCGGGACCGAGCAGTACTTC. Translating it yields CASSSDSGTEQYF.

In its sample, this clonotype was seen a few times. The CDR3 DNA sequence: TGCGCCAGCAGCAGGACTCAAGAAGAGACCCAGTACTTC. As protein: CASSRTQEETQYF. The chain recombines TRBV5-1 with TRBJ2-5, with D tentatively TRBD2 (5 bases). This CDR3 spans 13 amino acids. The germline gives CDR1 SGHRS, CDR2 YFSETQ. Trimming pared 4 bases from V and 3 bases from J, leaving 10 bases between.

Many counts were recorded for this clonotype. The chain combines TRBV5-1 with TRBJ2-7; the D gene is possibly TRBD2 (6 bases). CDR3 length: 14 residues. V shed 4 bases and J shed 2 bases, with 13 bases lying between them. CDR1 and CDR2 from the germline V gene are SGHRS and YFSETQ. This CDR3 is CASSAGTSTYEQYF. CDR3 DNA: TGCGCCAGCAGCGCCGGGACTTCGACCTACGAGCAGTACTTC.

The chain has TRBV4-2 and TRBJ2-2; 8 bases align to TRBD2. Germline CDR1 is LGHNA and CDR2 is YNFKEQ. J was trimmed by 3 bases and V by 4 bases; bases with no gene match: 7. CDR3 length: 16 residues. The CDR3 spells CASSPGLARDTGELFF. CDR3 coding DNA: TGTGCCAGCAGCCCCGGACTAGCAAGGGACACCGGGGAGCTGTTTTTT.